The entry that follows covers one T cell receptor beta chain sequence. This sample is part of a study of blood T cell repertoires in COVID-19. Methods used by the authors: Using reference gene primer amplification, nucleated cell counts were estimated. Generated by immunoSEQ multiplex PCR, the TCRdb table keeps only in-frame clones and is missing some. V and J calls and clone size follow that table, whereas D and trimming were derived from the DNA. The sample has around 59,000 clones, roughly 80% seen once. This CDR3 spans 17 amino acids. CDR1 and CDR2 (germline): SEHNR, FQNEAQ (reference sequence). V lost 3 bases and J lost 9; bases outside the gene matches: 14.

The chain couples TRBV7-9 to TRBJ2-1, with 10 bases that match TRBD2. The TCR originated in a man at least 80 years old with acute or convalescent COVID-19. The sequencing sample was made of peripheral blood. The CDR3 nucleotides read TGTGCCAGCAGCTTCCCGGCTAGCGGGGGTCGGGGGATTGAGCAGTTCTTC. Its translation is CASSFPASGGRGIEQFF.